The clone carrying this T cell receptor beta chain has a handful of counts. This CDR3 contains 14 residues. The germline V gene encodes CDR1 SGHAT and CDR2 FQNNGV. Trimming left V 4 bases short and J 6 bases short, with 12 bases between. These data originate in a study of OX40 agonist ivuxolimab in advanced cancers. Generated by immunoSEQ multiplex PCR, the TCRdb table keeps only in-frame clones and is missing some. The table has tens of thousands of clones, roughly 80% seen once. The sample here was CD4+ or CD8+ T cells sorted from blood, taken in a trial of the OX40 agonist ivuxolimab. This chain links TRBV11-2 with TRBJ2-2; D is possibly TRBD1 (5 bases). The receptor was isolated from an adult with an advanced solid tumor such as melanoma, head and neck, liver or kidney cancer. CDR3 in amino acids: CASSSQGPAGELFF. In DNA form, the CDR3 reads TGTGCCAGCAGCTCGCAGGGCCCGGCCGGGGAGCTGTTTTTT. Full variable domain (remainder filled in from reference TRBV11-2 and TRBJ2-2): EAGVAQSPRYKIIEKRQSVAFWCNPISGHATLYWYQQILGQGPKLLIQFQNNGVVDDSQLPKDRFSAERLKGVDSTLKIQPAKLEDSAVYLCASSSQGPAGELFFGEGSRLTVL.